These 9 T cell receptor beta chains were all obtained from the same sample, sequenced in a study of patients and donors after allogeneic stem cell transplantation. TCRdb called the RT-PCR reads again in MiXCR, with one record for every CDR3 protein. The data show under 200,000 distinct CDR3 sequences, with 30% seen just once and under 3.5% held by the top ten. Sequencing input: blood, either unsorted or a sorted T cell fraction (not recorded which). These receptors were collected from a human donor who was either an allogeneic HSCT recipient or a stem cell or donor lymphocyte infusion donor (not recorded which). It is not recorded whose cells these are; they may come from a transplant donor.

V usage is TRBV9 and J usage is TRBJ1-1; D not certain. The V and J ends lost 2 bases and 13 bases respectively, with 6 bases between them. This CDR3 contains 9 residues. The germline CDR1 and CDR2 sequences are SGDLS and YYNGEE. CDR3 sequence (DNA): TGTGCCAGCAGCGTCCGAGTTTTCTTT. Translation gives CASSVRVFF.

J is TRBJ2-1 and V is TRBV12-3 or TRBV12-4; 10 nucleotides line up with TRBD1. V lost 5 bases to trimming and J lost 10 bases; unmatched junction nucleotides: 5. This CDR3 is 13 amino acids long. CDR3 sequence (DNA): TGTGCCAGCAGTCCTCGGACAGGGGGGGAGCAGTTCTTC. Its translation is CASSPRTGGEQFF.

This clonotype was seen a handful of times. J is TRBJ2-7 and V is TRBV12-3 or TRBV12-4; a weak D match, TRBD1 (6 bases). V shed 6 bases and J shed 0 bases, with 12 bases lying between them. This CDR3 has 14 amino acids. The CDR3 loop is CASSWTESSYEQYF. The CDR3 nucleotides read TGTGCCAGCAGCTGGACAGAGTCCTCCTACGAGCAGTACTTC.

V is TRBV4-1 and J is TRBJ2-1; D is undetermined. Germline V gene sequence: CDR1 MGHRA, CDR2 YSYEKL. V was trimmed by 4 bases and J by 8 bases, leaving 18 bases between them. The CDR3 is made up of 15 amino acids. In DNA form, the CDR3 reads TGCGCCAGCAGCCCATTAGCAATTTGGATCTATGAGCAGTTCTTC. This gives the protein CASSPLAIWIYEQFF.

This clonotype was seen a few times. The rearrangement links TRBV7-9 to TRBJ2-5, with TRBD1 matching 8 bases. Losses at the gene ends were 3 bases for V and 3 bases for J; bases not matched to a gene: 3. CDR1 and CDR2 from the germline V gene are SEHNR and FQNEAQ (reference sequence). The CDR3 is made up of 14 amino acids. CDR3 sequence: CASSFQGAKETQYF. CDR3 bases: TGTGCCAGCAGCTTTCAGGGGGCAAAAGAGACCCAGTACTTC.

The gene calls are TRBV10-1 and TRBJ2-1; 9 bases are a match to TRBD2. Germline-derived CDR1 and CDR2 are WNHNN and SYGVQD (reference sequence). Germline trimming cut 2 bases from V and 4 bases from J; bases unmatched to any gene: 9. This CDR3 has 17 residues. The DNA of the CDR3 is TGCGCCAGCAGTGAGGGGTACTCTAGCGGGATGTACAATGAGCAGTTCTTC. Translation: CASSEGYSSGMYNEQFF.

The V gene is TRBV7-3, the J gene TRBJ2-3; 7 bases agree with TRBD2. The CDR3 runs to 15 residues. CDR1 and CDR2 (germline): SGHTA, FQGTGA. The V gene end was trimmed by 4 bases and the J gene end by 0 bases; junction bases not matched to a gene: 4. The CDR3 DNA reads TGTGCCAGCAGCTCCGTTAGCGGGAGCACAGATACGCAGTATTTT. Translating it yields CASSSVSGSTDTQYF. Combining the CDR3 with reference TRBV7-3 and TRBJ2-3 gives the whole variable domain GAGVSQTPSNKVTEKGKYVELRCDPISGHTALYWYRQSLGQGPEFLIYFQGTGAADDSGLPNDRFFAVRPEGSVSTLKIQRTERGDSAVYLCASSSVSGSTDTQYFGPGTRLTVL.

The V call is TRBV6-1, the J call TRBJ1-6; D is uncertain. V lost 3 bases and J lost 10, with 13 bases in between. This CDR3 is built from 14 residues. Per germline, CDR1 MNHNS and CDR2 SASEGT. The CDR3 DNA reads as TGTGCCAGCAGTGAGGCCGGCGGGGTATCACCCCTCCACTTT. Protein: CASSEAGGVSPLHF.

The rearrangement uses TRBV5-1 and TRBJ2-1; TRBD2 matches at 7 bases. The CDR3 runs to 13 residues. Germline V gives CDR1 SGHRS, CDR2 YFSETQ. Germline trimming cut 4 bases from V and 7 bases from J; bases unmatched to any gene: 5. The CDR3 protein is CASSAGTKNEQFF. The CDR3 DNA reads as TGCGCCAGCAGCGCCGGGACTAAGAATGAGCAGTTCTTC.